This T cell receptor beta chain originates from a study of identical twins. TCRdb itself ran the 5' RACE reads through MiXCR, one entry per CDR3 protein. The repertoire includes roughly 1.6 million distinct CDR3 sequences, under 35% of them detected once, and more than 0.25% sits in the top ten. Unmatched junction bases numbered 3, after V lost 6 bases and J lost 2 bases. Germline V gene lookup returns CDR1 DFQATT and CDR2 SNEGSKA (reference sequence). The CDR3 consists of 12 residues. The receptor's source is a newborn girl in good health. The chain is built from TRBV20-1 and TRBJ1-2; 7 bases map to TRBD1. Material for sequencing was cord blood. The CDR3 coding sequence is TGCAGTGCCATGACAGGGAACTATGGCTACACCTTC. This codes for CSAMTGNYGYTF.